The present TCR beta chain was sequenced within a study of shared clonotypes between healthy human individuals (TCRdb year 2020). Context from the whole study: The cohort comprised two women and a few men aged 18 to 49 years. Per donor, three plates each were used for CD4 naive and CD4 memory, two for CD8 naive, and one for CD8 memory. To increase sequencing depth and limit assay-specific biases, TCR repertoire library preparation and sequencing were carried out by different laboratories using diverse techniques. To estimate repertoire size and how much clonotypes are shared between individuals, the study performed deep sequencing of blood TCR repertoires from a handful of healthy adults. Each donor's leukapheresis produced roughly between roughly 0.9 and 9 billion PBMCs.

For CDR1 and CDR2, the germline V gene lists WSHSY and SAAADI. The CDR3, cysteine through phenylalanine, is 13 amino acids long. Kept here is only the CDR3 DNA, which spans 39 bases and is read in frame from base 1. V gives up 2 bases and J gives up 4 bases, and the segment between their germline ends measures 9 bases. CD8 naive samples consisted of CD45RO-negative cells that were positively selected for CCR7, yielding a CD45RA+CCR7+ population without TemRA cells. The donors were healthy, HIV-negative adults who had no recently reported acute infections or vaccinations. Every donor was a Caucasian adult residing in Nashville, Tennessee, USA. After blood collection by leukapheresis, PBMCs were isolated using Ficoll-Histopaque density gradient centrifugation and then cryopreserved in the vapor phase of liquid nitrogen. Purity and quantity of every magnetically sorted T cell population were checked by analytical flow cytometry. From each sorted fraction, genomic DNA was isolated and quantified by UV absorbance on a Nanodrop 2000c.

TCR CDR3 regions were amplified from genomic DNA by multiplex PCR using the deep immunoSEQ assay. Extracted genomic DNA from each cell subset was distributed evenly across all wells of several immunoSEQ 96-well plates, and each plate was treated as a replicate. For sorted subsets, each replicate PCR was loaded with about 0.2 ug genomic DNA, equivalent to 25,000 to 35,000 T cell genomes. The purified libraries were quantified using a Qubit 3.0 fluorometer, sized with a Bioanalyzer 2100, and then quantified again using the KAPA Library Quantification kit. Each immunoSEQ 96-well plate was sequenced on its own single-read 150-cycle Illumina NextSeq 550 flow cell. The authors' pipeline ran thus. The immunoSEQ output contained only junctional sequences without quality scores, so filtering could not match that applied to full-length reads. To assign V/J genes and CDR3, sequences were annotated using PyIR, a Python wrapper for IgBLAST v1.9, with IMGT germline references. Reads were removed for weak V/J assignments (E-value above 1e-6), missing CDR3, stop codons, out-of-frame junctions, or ambiguous translated residues. V3J clonotypes were defined as sequences sharing an identical inferred V gene, J gene, and CDR3 amino acid sequence. The percentage overlap between two repertoires was calculated by dividing the number of shared unique clonotypes by the size of the smaller repertoire. RTK rarefaction, the Chao1 estimator, and Recon v2.1 estimates of unobserved clonotypes were used to assess repertoire richness. OLGA was used to compute generation probabilities for all TCRbeta clonotypes that the gDNA method yielded from a few donors. This immuneACCESS table, as held by TCRdb, lists in-frame sequences with V and J called but not all clones. Of the missing ones, under half trace to an unresolved V gene in checked studies; the others have no known cause. The V and J calls and clone size are taken from that table; D and trimming were inferred from the DNA. The sample contains roughly 2.1 million clones, about 93% of them found a single time. The ten largest clones add up to around 1.7% of the sample.

Points on this clone: What this receptor recognizes is not known. The input lacks base qualities; no much larger clone sits a single base away. This CDR3 is also generated by other DNA sequences in the sample.

Results and caveats for the whole study, not just this receptor: Even with the large sequencing depth, rarefaction of the sorted-subset datasets indicated that sequencing was incomplete. Pairwise subsampling indicated that sequencing depth was expected to affect the degree of clonotype sharing among donors. Across four donors, 5% to 6% of naive CD4, around 3.5% of naive CD8, around 2.1% of memory CD4, and approximately 0.4% of memory CD8 clonotypes were shared. Larger estimated clonotype richness was generally found for naive subsets than for memory subsets. Because the study included only a small number of donors, the genetic and exposure-history diversity represented was limited. Only blood was sampled, and tissue TCR repertoires likely differ from those in blood. Clonotypes shared by all four sorted-subset donors showed higher generation probabilities than non-shared clonotypes.

Here the chain combines TRBV10-2 and TRBJ2-7, with TRBD1 perhaps the D gene, on 5 matching bases. Sequenced material: naive CD8+ T cells from PBMCs. Taken with the paper, the label for cell subset or site translates to: CD45RA+CCR7+. The sequence came from a man younger than 35 in good health. Some clones in this sample may be carry-over from other donors' samples. The DNA sequence is TGCGCCAGCAGTGAGGGGCAGGGTTACGAGCAGTACTTC. The translation is CASSEGQGYEQYF.